Included here is one TCR beta chain sequence, with context. This CDR3 is also generated by other DNA sequences in the sample. The CDR3 is 11 residues long. CDR1 is SGHDT, CDR2 YYEEEE, per germline. V was trimmed by 4 bases and J by 2 bases, leaving 3 bases between them. This sample was included in a study of long-term antiretroviral therapy in people with HIV. They ran version v3.0 of the immunoSEQ assay at survey level. Some clones are missing from TCRdb's copy, which holds only in-frame ones; the method was immunoSEQ multiplex PCR. The profile covers 36,000 or so clones, with almost 85% appearing a single time and around 6.1% taken by the ten largest.

The chain carries TRBV5-6 and TRBJ1-1; no clear D. The TCR originated in a young man with HIV. This material consisted of unsorted PBMCs, taken 0.6 years after starting antiretroviral therapy. In nucleotides, the CDR3 is TGTGCCAGCAGCCTCAACACTGAAGCTTTCTTT. It encodes CASSLNTEAFF.